Presented here are 13 T cell receptor beta chains from one specimen sequenced in a study of T cell repertoires in cytomegalovirus infection. Their target antigens are unknown. Via MiXCR, TCRdb re-called the reads, giving one row per CDR3 protein. The table shows approximately 990,000 distinct CDR3 sequences, with approximately 30% occurring only once. The material sequenced was cultured CD8+ T cells from PBMCs, taken from culture after CMV antigen stimulation. These receptors all come from a human donor in good health (CMV status not recorded). Some clones in this sample may be carry-over from other donors' samples.

In the case of this clonotype: Likely a read error: the CDR3 ends without its conserved phenylalanine or tryptophan. V usage is TRBV7-6 and J usage is TRBJ2-1; D possibly corresponds to TRBD2 (6 bases). The V and J ends lost 1 base and 7 bases respectively, with 14 bases between them. The CDR3 extends over 15 amino acids. Germline V gene sequence: CDR1 SGHVS, CDR2 FNYEAQ. The DNA for the CDR3 is TGTGCCAGCAGCTTAGGAGGTGGGCGGGGTAATGAGCAGTTCATC. It specifies CASSLGGGRGNEQFI.

This clonotype was detected a few times. V is TRBV12-3 or TRBV12-4 and J is TRBJ2-5; possibly TRBD1 for D (6 bases). The V and J ends lost 2 bases and 2 bases respectively, with 12 bases between them. The CDR3 extends over 15 amino acids. CDR3 sequence: CASSLLGAGQETQYF. The CDR3 DNA follows: TGTGCCAGCAGTTTATTGGGGGCAGGACAAGAGACCCAGTACTTC.

The chain has TRBV19 and TRBJ1-6; a weak D match, TRBD1 (5 bases). CDR1 is LNHDA, CDR2 SQIVND, per germline (reference sequence). The V end lost 5 bases, the J end lost 9 bases, and 11 bases lay between the germline ends. There are 13 residues in the CDR3. The CDR3 sequence is CASSRPGGSPLHF. The CDR3 DNA reads TGTGCCAGTAGTCGTCCGGGGGGTTCACCCCTCCACTTT.

DNA of the CDR3: TGTGCCAGCAGCTTAAGGTTAGCGGGACCCTCCTACAATGAGCAGTTCTTC. Protein sequence: CASSLRLAGPSYNEQFF. The V and J genes are TRBV7-6 and TRBJ2-1; TRBD2 aligns across 8 bases. The CDR3 is 17 residues long. Trimming cost V 2 bases and J 0 bases; bases outside gene matches: 6. Germline V gene lookup returns CDR1 SGHVS and CDR2 FNYEAQ.

The chain combines TRBV28 with TRBJ2-3; D remains unclear. Germline CDR1 and CDR2: MDHEN and SYDVKM. V shed 3 bases and J shed 2 bases, with 15 bases lying between them. CDR3 length equals 16 residues. CDR3 sequence reads: CASSFRSTLTTDTQYF. The CDR3 DNA reads TGTGCCAGCAGTTTCCGGTCAACTCTTACCACAGATACGCAGTATTTT.

The chain's CDR3 is CASSLTLRGYTF. The DNA of the CDR3 is TGTGCCAGCAGTTTAACACTAAGAGGCTACACCTTC. The genes are TRBV28 and TRBJ1-2; D remains ambiguous. CDR1 MDHEN and CDR2 SYDVKM come from the germline V gene. Trimming took off 2 bases at V and 8 bases at J, with 9 bases between the two ends. CDR3 size: 12 residues.

A few counts support this clonotype. The chain couples TRBV12-5 to TRBJ1-4; perhaps TRBD1 as D (6 bases). The CDR3 contains 14 residues. CDR1 is LGHNT and CDR2 is FRNRAP in the germline V gene. V lost 5 bases, J lost 3 bases, and 10 bases lay in between. The CDR3: CASGGQWSNEKLFF. The CDR3 coding sequence is TGTGCTAGTGGTGGACAGTGGTCTAATGAAAAACTGTTTTTT.

This chain joins TRBV28 and TRBJ2-5; 12 bases map to TRBD2. This CDR3 contains 16 residues. Trimming took 6 bases from V and 4 from J; bases not matched to a gene: 9. Germline V gives CDR1 MDHEN, CDR2 SYDVKM. The CDR3 here is CASSSLAGGALETQYF. As DNA, the CDR3 is TGTGCCAGCAGCTCCCTAGCGGGGGGGGCCTTAGAGACCCAGTACTTC.

This sequence joins TRBV7-9 and TRBJ1-2, with D possibly TRBD1 on 6 matching bases. The CDR3 extends over 14 amino acids. The germline CDR1 and CDR2 sequences are SEHNR and FQNEAQ (reference sequence). The germline V and J ends were trimmed by 1 base and 3 bases, with 9 bases remaining between them. CDR3 DNA sequence: TGTGCCAGCAGCTTAGGGACAGACTACTATGGCTACACCTTC. Protein: CASSLGTDYYGYTF.

This clonotype is categorized as medium-sized. The V call is TRBV27, the J call TRBJ1-5; D ambiguous. V was shortened by 2 bases and J by 4 bases, with 6 bases between the two germline ends. CDR1 and CDR2 (germline): MNHEY, SMNVEV (reference sequence). CDR3 length: 13 residues. The CDR3 DNA is TGTGCCAGCAGTTTAATGGGAAATCAGCCCCAGCATTTT. This codes for CASSLMGNQPQHF.

V gene TRBV6-5 combines with J gene TRBJ1-1; tentative D call: TRBD1 (5 bases). The germline V gene encodes CDR1 MNHEY and CDR2 SVGAGI. Trimming took 5 bases from V and 3 from J, leaving 10 bases between them. This CDR3 spans 13 amino acids. In nucleotides, the CDR3 is TGTGCCAGCAGTCCGGAGGGACACACTGAAGCTTTCTTT. Its protein product is CASSPEGHTEAFF.

This clonotype showed up just a few times. The DNA for the CDR3 is TGTGCCATCGCGGGGGTCCGCTCCTACAATGAGCAGTTCTTC. This codes for CAIAGVRSYNEQFF. The chain joins TRBV2 to TRBJ2-1, with TRBD2 identical over 7 bases. This CDR3 has 14 amino acids. The ends lost 10 bases at V and 0 bases at J; junction bases unmatched: 6. The germline CDR1 and CDR2 sequences are SNHLY and FYNNEI.

This clonotype was detected only a few times. J is TRBJ1-2 and V is TRBV27; D possibly corresponds to TRBD1 (5 bases). Germline CDR1 MNHEY, CDR2 SMNVEV (reference sequence). V lost 2 bases and J lost 8, with 12 bases in between. The CDR3 is 13 residues long. The CDR3 region is CASSLNRLKGYTF. Here the CDR3 DNA reads TGTGCCAGCAGTTTAAACAGGTTAAAGGGCTACACCTTC.